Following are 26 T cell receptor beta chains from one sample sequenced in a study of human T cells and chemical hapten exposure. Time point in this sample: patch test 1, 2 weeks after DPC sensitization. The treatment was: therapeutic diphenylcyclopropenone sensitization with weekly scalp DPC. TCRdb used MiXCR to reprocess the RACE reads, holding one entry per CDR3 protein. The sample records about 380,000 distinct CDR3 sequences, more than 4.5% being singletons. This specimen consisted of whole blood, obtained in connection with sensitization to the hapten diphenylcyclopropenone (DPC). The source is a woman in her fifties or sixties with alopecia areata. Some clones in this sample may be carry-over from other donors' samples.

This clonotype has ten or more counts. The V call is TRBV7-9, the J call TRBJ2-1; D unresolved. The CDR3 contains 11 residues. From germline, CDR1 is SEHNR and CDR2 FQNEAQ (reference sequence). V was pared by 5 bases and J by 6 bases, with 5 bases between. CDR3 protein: CASSRFNEQFF. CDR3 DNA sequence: TGTGCCAGCAGCCGATTCAATGAGCAGTTCTTC.

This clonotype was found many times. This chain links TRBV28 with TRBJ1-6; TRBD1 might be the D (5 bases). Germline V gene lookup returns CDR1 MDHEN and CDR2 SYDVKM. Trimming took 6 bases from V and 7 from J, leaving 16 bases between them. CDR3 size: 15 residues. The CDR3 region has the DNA TGTGCCAGCAGCCGCGGCGGGGCCGGGAATTCACCCCTCCACTTT. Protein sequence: CASSRGGAGNSPLHF.

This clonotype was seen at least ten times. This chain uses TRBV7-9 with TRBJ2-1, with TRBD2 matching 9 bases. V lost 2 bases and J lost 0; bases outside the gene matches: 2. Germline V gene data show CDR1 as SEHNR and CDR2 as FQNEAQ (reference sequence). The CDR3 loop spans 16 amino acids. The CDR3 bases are TGTGCCAGCAGCTTAACTAGCGGGCCCTCCTACAATGAGCAGTTCTTC. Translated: CASSLTSGPSYNEQFF.

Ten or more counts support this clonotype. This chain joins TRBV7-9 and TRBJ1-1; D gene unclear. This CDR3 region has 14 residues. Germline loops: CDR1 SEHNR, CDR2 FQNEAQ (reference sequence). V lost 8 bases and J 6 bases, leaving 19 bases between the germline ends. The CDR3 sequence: CASGSNSRAAEAFF. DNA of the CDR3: TGTGCCAGCGGGTCCAACAGCCGAGCTGCTGAAGCTTTCTTT.

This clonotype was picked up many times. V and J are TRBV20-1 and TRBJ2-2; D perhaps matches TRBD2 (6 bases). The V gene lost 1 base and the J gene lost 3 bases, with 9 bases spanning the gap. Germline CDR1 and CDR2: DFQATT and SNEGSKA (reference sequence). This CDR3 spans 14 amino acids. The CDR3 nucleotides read TGCAGTGCTAGAGGACGGAGGGACACCGGGGAGCTGTTTTTT. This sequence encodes CSARGRRDTGELFF.

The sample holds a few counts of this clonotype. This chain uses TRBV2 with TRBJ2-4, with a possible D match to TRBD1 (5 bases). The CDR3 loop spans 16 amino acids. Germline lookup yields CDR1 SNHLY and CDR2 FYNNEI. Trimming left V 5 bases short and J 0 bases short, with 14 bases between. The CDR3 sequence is CASSSQGVGAKNIQYF. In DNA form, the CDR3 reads TGTGCCAGCAGTAGCCAGGGCGTGGGAGCCAAAAACATTCAGTACTTC.

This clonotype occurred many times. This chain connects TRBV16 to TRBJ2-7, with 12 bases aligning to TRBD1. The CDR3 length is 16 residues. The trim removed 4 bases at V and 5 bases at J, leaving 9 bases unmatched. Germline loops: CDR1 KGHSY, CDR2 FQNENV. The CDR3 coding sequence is TGTGCCAGCAGCCCCCTACCGGGACAGGGGGCCGACGAGCAGTACTTC. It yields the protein CASSPLPGQGADEQYF.

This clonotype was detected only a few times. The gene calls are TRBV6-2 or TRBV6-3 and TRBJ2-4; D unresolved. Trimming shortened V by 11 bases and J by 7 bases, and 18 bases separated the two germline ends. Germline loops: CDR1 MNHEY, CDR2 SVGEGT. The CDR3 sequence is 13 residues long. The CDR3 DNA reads TGTGCCGTATGCCGGACCTTCGGGAACATTCAGTACTTC. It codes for CAVCRTFGNIQYF.

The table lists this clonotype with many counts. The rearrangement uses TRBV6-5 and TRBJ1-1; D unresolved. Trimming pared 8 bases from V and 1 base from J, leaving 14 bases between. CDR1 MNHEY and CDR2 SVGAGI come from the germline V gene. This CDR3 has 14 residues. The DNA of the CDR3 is TGTGCCAGCGCGCAGACACTTACGAACACTGAAGCTTTCTTT. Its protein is CASAQTLTNTEAFF.

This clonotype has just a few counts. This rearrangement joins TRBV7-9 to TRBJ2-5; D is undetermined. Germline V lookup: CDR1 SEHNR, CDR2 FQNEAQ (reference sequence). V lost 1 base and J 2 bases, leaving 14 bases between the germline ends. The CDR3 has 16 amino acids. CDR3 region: CASSLVPDFFQETQYF. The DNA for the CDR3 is TGTGCCAGCAGCTTAGTCCCTGACTTCTTTCAAGAGACCCAGTACTTC.

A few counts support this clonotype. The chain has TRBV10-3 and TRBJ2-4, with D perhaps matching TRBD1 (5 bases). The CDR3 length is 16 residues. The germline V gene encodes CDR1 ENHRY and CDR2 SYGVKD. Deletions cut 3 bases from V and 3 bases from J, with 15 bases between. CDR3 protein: CAISEVFTGDKNIQYF. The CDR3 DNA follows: TGTGCCATCAGTGAAGTCTTTACAGGAGACAAAAACATTCAGTACTTC.

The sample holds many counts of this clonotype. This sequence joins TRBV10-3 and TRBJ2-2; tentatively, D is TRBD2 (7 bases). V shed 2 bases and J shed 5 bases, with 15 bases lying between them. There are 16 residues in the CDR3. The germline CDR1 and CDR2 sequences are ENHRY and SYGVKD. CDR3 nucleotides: TGTGCCATCAGTGAGGGGAGGGGGAAACGAACCGGGGAGCTGTTTTTT. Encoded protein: CAISEGRGKRTGELFF.

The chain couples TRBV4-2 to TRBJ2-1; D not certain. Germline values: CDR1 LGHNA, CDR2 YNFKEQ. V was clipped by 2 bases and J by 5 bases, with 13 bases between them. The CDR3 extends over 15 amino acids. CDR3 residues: CASSQLRNGHNEQFF. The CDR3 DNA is TGTGCCAGCAGCCAATTGAGGAACGGCCACAATGAGCAGTTCTTC.

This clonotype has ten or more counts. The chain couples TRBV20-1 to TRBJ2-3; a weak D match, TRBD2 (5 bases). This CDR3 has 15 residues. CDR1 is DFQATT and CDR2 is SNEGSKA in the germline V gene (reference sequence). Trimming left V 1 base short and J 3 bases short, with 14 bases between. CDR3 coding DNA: TGCAGTGCTAGAGGCCCGGAGAGGGTAACAGATACGCAGTATTTT. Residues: CSARGPERVTDTQYF.

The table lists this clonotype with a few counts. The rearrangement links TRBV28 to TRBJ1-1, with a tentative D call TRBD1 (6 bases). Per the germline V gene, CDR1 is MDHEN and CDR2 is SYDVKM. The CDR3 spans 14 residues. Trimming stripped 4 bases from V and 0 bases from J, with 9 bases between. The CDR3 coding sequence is TGTGCCAGCAGTTGGACAGACCTGAACACTGAAGCTTTCTTT. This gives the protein CASSWTDLNTEAFF.

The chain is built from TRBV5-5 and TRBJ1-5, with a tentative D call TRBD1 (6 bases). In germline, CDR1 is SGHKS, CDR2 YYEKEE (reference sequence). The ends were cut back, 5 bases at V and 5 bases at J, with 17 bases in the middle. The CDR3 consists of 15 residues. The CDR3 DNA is TGTGCCAGCAGAACTGCCGGGACACAGTATCAGCCCCAGCATTTT. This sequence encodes CASRTAGTQYQPQHF.

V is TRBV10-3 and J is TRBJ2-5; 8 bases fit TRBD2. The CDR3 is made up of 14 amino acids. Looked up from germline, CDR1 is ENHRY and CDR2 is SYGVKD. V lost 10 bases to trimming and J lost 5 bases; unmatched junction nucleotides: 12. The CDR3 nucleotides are TGTGCCACTACTCCGGGAGGGGACCGTGAGACCCAGTACTTC. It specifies CATTPGGDRETQYF.

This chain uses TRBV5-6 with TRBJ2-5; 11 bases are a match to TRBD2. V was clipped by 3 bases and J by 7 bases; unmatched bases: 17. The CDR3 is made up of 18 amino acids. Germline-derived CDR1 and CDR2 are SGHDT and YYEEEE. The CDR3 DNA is TGTGCCAGCAGCTCTCGTGGCGCTAGCGGGGGGCTGAGGGTGACCCAGTACTTC. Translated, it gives CASSSRGASGGLRVTQYF.

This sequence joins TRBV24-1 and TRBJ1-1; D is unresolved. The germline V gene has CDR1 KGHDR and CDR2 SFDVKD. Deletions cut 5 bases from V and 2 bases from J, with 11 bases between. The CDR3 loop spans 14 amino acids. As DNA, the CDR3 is TGTGCCACCAGTGGTCCCCGGGGAAACACTGAAGCTTTCTTT. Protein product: CATSGPRGNTEAFF.

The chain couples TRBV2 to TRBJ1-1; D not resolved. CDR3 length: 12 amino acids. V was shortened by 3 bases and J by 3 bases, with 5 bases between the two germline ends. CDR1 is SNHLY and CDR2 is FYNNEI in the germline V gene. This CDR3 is CASSDEYTEAFF. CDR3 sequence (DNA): TGTGCCAGCAGTGATGAGTACACTGAAGCTTTCTTT.

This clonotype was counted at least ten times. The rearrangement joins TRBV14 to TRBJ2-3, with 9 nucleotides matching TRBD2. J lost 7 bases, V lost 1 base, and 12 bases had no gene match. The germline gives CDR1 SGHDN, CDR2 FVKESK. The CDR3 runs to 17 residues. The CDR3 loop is CASSQVAGVGNFYTQYF. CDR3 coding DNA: TGTGCCAGCAGCCAAGTAGCGGGAGTTGGTAATTTTTATACGCAGTATTTT. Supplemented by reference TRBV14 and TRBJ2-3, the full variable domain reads EAGVTQFPSHSVIEKGQTVTLRCDPISGHDNLYWYRRVMGKEIKFLLHFVKESKQDESGMPNNRFLAERTGGTYSTLKVQPAELEDSGVYFCASSQVAGVGNFYTQYFGPGTRLTVL.

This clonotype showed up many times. The CDR3 nucleotides are TGTGCCAGCAGGGCAGCCGGGACTGCGCACAATGAGCAGTTCTTC. It encodes CASRAAGTAHNEQFF. V gene TRBV6-5 combines with J gene TRBJ2-1; a possible D gene is TRBD2 (6 bases). V lost 6 bases, J lost 5 bases, and 17 bases lay in between. Germline V gene lookup returns CDR1 MNHEY and CDR2 SVGAGI. CDR3 size: 15 residues.

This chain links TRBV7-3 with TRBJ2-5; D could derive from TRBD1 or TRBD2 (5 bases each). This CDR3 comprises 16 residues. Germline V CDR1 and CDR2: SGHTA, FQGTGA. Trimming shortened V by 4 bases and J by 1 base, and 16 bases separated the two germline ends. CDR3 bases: TGTGCCAGCAGCTCCCTGGGGAGTGGGGGCCAAGAGACCCAGTACTTC. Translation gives CASSSLGSGGQETQYF.

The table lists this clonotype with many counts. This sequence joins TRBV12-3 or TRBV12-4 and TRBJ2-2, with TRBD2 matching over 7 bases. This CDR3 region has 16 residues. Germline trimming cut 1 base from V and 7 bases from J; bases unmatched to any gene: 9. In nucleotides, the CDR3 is TGTGCCAGCAGTTTAGAGGTGGGAGGGCCGAGCGGGGAGCTGTTTTTT. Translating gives CASSLEVGGPSGELFF.

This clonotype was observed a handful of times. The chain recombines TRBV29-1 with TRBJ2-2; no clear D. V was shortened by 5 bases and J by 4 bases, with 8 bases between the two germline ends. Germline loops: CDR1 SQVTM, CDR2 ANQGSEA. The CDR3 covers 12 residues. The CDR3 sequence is CSVLGFTGELFF. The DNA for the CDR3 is TGCAGCGTTCTAGGATTCACCGGGGAGCTGTTTTTT.

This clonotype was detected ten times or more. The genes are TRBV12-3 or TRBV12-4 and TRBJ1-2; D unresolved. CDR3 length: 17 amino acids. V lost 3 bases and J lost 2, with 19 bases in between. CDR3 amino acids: CASSFRRGRWLNYGYTF. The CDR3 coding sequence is TGTGCCAGCAGTTTTAGGCGGGGTAGATGGCTCAACTATGGCTACACCTTC.